The sequence of this T cell receptor beta chain was determined in a study of T cells in localized non-small cell lung cancer. Trimming shortened V by 0 bases and J by 6 bases, and 14 bases separated the two germline ends. The germline CDR1 and CDR2 sequences are ENHRY and SYGVKD. CDR3 length: 15 amino acids. The method was immunoSEQ multiplex PCR; TCRdb's version includes in-frame clones alone and lacks a portion of them. The sample holds nearly 3,000 clones, around a quarter seen once. Sample: lung tumor tissue, taken before any cancer treatment. The chain couples TRBV10-3 to TRBJ1-2; D call uncertain. The TCR sequence derives from a man aged 40 to 69 with stage III lung adenocarcinoma. CDR3 region: CAISESRRIGDGYTF. The CDR3 coding sequence is TGTGCCATCAGTGAGTCGCGGAGAATCGGGGATGGCTACACCTTC.